This T cell receptor beta chain comes out of a study of blood T cell repertoires in COVID-19. This clone was seen once. Seattle-derived patients entered the study during active infection and were followed longitudinally. V was cut by 7 bases and J by 4 bases, with 11 bases left in between. CDR3 length: 14 amino acids. The germline V gene has CDR1 ENHRY and CDR2 SYGVKD. Per the original methods: Estimation of nucleated cell counts relied on the amplification of reference gene primers. TCRdb's table, derived via immunoSEQ multiplex PCR, lists solely in-frame clones and lacks some. The V and J calls and clone size come from that table; D and trimming were worked out from the DNA. Of some 500,000 clones in the sample, roughly nine tenths were seen once.

The sample taken for sequencing was peripheral blood. The chain is built from TRBV10-3 and TRBJ1-6, with a possible D match to TRBD1 (6 bases). The receptor's source is a woman between 50 and 59 years old with COVID-19, enrolled during active disease. The CDR3 reads CAIKPDRYNSPLHF. CDR3 sequence (DNA): TGTGCCATCAAACCTGACAGGTATAATTCACCCCTCCACTTT.